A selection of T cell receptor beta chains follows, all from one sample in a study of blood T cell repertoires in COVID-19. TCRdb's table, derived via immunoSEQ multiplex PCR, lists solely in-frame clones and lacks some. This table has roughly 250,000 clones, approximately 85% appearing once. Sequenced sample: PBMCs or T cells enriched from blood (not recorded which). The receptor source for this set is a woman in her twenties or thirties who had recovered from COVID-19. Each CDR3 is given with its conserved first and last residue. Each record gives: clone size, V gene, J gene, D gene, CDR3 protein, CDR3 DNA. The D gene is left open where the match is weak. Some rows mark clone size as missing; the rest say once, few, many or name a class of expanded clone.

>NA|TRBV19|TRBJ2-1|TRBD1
CASSNYDRVNEQFF
TGTGCCAGTAGTAACTACGACAGGGTCAATGAGCAGTTCTTC
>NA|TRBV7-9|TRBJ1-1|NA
CASSQSLKNTEAFF
TGTGCCAGCAGCCAAAGCTTAAAGAACACTGAAGCTTTCTTT
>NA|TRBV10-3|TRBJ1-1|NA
CAISESPPRQARNTEAFF
TGTGCCATCAGTGAGTCGCCCCCTAGACAGGCAAGGAACACTGAAGCTTTCTTT
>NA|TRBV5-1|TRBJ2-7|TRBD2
CASSWDYDYEQYF
TGCGCCAGCAGCTGGGACTACGACTACGAGCAGTACTTC
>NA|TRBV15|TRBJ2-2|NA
CATSRQPRGFESGELFF
TGTGCCACCAGCCGTCAGCCCAGGGGATTTGAATCCGGGGAGCTGTTTTTT
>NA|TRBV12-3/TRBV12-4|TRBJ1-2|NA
CASSMAGGYTF
TGTGCCAGCAGTATGGCCGGGGGCTACACCTTC
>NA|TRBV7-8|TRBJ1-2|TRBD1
CASSNDRAINYGYTF
TGTGCCAGCTCCAACGACAGGGCCATTAACTATGGCTACACCTTC
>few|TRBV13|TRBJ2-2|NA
CASRSASAFTGELFF
TGTGCCAGCAGAAGTGCTAGCGCCTTCACCGGGGAGCTGTTTTTT
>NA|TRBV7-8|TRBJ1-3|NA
CASSQRQNRNTIYF
TGTGCCAGCAGTCAAAGACAGAATCGAAACACCATATATTTT
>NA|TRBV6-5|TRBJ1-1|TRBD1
CASRPDRVRGTEAFF
TGTGCCAGCAGGCCGGACAGGGTTCGGGGCACTGAAGCTTTCTTT
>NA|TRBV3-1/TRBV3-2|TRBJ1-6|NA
CASSRVNSPLHF
TGTGCCAGCAGCCGCGTTAATTCACCCCTCCACTTT
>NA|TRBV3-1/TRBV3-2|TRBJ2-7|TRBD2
CASSLNPLAGLYGQYF
TGTGCCAGCAGCCTCAACCCCCTAGCGGGATTGTACGGGCAGTACTTC
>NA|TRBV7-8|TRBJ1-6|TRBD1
CASSRDRAYSPLHF
TGTGCCAGCAGCCGTGACAGGGCTTATTCACCCCTCCACTTT
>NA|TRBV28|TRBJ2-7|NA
CASRGHYEQYF
TGTGCCAGCAGGGGGCACTACGAGCAGTACTTC
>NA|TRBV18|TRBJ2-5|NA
CASSWGRGETQYF
TGTGCCAGCTCGTGGGGCAGGGGAGAGACCCAGTACTTC
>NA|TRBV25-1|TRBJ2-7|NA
CASSDDKHYEQYF
TGTGCCAGCAGTGATGACAAACACTACGAGCAGTACTTC
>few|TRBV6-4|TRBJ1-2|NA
CASSEGGGGHGYTF
TGTGCCAGCAGTGAGGGGGGCGGGGGGCATGGCTACACCTTC